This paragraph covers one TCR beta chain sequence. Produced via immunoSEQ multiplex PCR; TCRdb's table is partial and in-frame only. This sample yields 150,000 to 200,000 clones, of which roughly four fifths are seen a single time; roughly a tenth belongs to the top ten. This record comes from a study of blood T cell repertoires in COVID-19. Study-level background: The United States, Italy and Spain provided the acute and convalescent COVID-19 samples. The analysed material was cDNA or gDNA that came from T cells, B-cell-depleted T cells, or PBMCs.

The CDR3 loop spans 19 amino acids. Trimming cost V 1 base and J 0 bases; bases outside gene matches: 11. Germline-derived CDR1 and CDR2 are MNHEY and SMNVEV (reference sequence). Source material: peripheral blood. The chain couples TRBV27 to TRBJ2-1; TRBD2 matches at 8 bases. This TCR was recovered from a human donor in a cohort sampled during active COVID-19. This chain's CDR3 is CASSLLYGGRSGSYNEQFF. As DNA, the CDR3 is TGTGCCAGCAGTTTATTATATGGCGGGAGGAGTGGCTCCTACAATGAGCAGTTCTTC.